This T cell receptor (beta chain) was recovered during a study of T cell clones after liver transplantation. Broader study findings: The donor-reactive repertoire was only partly measurable in a couple of subjects, lacking donor cells.

Libraries were prepared by immunoSEQ multiplex PCR; TCRdb keeps only in-frame clonotypes and omits some of them. Of 270 or so clones in the sample, around 49% were seen once. The V gene end was trimmed by 3 bases and the J gene end by 5 bases; junction bases not matched to a gene: 11. CDR1 is SGHDN and CDR2 is FVKESK in the germline V gene. The CDR3 sequence is 17 residues long. Alloreactive TCRbeta sequences came from sequencing proliferating CFSE-low cells in the MLR. Note on this clone: Its antigen remains unknown.

V usage is TRBV14 and J usage is TRBJ1-1; 11 nucleotides line up with TRBD1. The source of this sequence is a human patient who received a liver transplant. Some T cells may possibly be graft donor cells. The sequencing input was CD4+ T cells from cultured PBMCs. CDR3 bases: TGTGCCAGCAGCCATAGAACCGGGACAGGGGGGGGTACTGAAGCTTTCTTT. It codes for CASSHRTGTGGGTEAFF. The variable domain in full, completed from reference TRBV14 and TRBJ1-1, reads EAGVTQFPSHSVIEKGQTVTLRCDPISGHDNLYWYRRVMGKEIKFLLHFVKESKQDESGMPNNRFLAERTGGTYSTLKVQPAELEDSGVYFCASSHRTGTGGGTEAFFGQGTRLTVV.